This TCR beta chain was retrieved from a study of memory CD4+ T cells and cytomegalovirus serostatus. Germline CDR1 MGHDK, CDR2 SYGVNS. The CDR3 is made up of 15 amino acids. The V segment lost 4 bases and the J segment 2 bases; nucleotides outside the gene matches: 5. The sort gate was single viable CD3+CD4+CD8-CD45RO+ cells for memory CD4+ T cells. Only in-frame clones appear in the TCRdb table, and some are missing; sequencing was by immunoSEQ multiplex PCR. The sample includes nearly 50,000 clones, roughly 73% seen only once; the top ten take 0.6% to 0.9%. Sequencing used memory CD4+ T cells from blood. The chain links TRBV25-1 to TRBJ2-7, with 10 bases that match TRBD1. The TCR comes from an adult in good health and CMV-seronegative. CDR3: CASSVRGQGTYEQYF. CDR3 bases: TGTGCCAGCAGTGTCCGGGGACAGGGGACCTACGAGCAGTACTTC.